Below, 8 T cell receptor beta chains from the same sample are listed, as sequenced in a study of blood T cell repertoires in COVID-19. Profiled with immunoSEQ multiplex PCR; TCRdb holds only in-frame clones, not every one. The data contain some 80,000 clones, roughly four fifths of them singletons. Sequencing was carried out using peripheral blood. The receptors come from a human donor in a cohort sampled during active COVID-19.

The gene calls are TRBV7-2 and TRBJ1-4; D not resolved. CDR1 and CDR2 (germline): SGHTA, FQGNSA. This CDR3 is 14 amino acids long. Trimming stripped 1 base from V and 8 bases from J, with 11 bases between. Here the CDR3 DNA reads TGTGCCAGCAGCTTAGTACAGAGCGGGGAAAAACTGTTTTTT. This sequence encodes CASSLVQSGEKLFF.

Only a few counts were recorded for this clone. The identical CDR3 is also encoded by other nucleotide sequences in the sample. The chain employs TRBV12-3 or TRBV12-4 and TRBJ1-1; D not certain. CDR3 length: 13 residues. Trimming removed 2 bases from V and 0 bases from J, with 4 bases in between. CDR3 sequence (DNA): TGTGCCAGCAGTTTACTCCTGAACACTGAAGCTTTCTTT. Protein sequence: CASSLLLNTEAFF.

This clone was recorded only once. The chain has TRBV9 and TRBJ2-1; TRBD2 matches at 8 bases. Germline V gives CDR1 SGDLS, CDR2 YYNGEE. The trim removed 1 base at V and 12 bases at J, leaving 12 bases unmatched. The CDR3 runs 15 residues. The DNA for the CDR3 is TGTGCCAGCAGCGTAAGGACTAGCCATGACACAGGGCAGTTCTTC. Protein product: CASSVRTSHDTGQFF.

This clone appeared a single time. The CDR3, as DNA: TGCGCCAGCAGCTCGACAGGGGGCACAGATACGCAGTATTTT. This codes for CASSSTGGTDTQYF. The rearrangement joins TRBV5-1 to TRBJ2-3; 8 nucleotides match TRBD1. Germline V gives CDR1 SGHRS, CDR2 YFSETQ. V shed 3 bases and J 1 base; nucleotides not matched to a gene: 1. CDR3 length equals 14 residues. Supplemented by reference TRBV5-1 and TRBJ2-3, the full variable domain reads KAGVTQTPRYLIKTRGQQVTLSCSPISGHRSVSWYQQTPGQGLQFLFEYFSETQRNKGNFPGRFSGRQFSNSRSEMNVSTLELGDSALYLCASSSTGGTDTQYFGPGTRLTVL.

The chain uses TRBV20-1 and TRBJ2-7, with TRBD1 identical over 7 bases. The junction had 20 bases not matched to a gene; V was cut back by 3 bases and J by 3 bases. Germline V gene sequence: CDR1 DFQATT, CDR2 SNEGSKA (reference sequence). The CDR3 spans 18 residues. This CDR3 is CSASFPPGRTGADYEQYF. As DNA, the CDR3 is TGCAGTGCTAGTTTCCCCCCTGGCCGTACAGGGGCCGACTACGAGCAGTACTTC.

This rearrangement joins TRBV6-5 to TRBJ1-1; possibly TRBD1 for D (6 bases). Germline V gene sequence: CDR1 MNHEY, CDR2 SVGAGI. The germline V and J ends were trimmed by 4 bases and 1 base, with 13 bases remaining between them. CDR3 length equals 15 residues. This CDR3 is CASSSTGSGNTEAFF. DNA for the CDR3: TGTGCCAGCAGTTCCACAGGGTCGGGGAACACTGAAGCTTTCTTT.

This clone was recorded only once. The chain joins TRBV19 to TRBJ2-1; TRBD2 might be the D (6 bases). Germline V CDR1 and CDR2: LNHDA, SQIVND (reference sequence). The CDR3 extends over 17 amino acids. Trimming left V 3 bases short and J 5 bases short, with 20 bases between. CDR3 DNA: TGTGCCAGTAGTATCGGAAGACTAGGCGGGCGGAACAATGAGCAGTTCTTC. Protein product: CASSIGRLGGRNNEQFF.

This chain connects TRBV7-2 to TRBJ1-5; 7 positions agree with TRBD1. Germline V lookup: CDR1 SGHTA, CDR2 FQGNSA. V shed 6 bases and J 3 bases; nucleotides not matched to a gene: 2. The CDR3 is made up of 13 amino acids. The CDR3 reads CASRGQLNQPQHF. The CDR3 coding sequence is TGTGCCAGCAGGGGACAGCTCAATCAGCCCCAGCATTTT.